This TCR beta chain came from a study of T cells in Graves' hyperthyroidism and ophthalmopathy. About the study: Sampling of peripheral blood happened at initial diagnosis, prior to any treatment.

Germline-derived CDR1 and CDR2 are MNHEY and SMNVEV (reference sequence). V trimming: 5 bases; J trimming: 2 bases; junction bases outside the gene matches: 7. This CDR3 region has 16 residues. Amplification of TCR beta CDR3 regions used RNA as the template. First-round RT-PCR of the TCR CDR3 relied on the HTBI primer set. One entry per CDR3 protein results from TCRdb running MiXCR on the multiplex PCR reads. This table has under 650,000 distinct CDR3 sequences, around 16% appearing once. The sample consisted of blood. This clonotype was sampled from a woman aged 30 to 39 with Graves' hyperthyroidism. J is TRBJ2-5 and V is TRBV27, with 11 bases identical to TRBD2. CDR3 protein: CASSPGTSGPQETQYF. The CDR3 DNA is TGTGCCAGCAGTCCCGGGACTAGCGGACCACAAGAGACCCAGTACTTC.